What follows are 17 T cell receptor beta chains derived from one specimen sequenced in a study of T cell responses to AZD1222 COVID-19 vaccine. Clones were sequenced by immunoSEQ multiplex PCR, and TCRdb holds only the in-frame ones, with some missing. Of approximately 110,000 clones in the sample, just under 95% were seen once. The sequences come from peripheral blood, collected on day 0 of AZD1222 vaccination. These receptors all come from an adult in good health.

Concerning this clone itself: One end of the junction does not line up with germline, which may come from a read error. This rearrangement joins TRBV24-1 to TRBJ1-2; D gene unclear. CDR3 length: 14 residues. CDR1 is KGHDR and CDR2 is SFDVKD in the germline V gene. This CDR3 is CATNDGGSSYGYTF. The CDR3 DNA reads TGTGCCACCAATGATGGAGGGTCGAGCTATGGCTACACCTTC.

The rearrangement links TRBV4-3 to TRBJ2-6, with D perhaps matching TRBD1 (5 bases). Germline-derived CDR1 and CDR2 are LGHNA and YSLEER. The CDR3 sequence is 16 residues long. Trimming took 4 bases from V and 2 from J, leaving 12 bases between them. The DNA for the CDR3 is TGCGCCAGCAGCCTTACTCAGGGAACTGGGGCCAACGTCCTGACTTTC. Its protein product is CASSLTQGTGANVLTF.

The V call is TRBV7-9, the J call TRBJ1-6; no clear D gene. Germline lookup yields CDR1 SEHNR and CDR2 FQNEAQ (reference sequence). The CDR3 consists of 14 residues. Trimming shortened V by 4 bases and J by 7 bases, and 11 bases separated the two germline ends. In DNA, the CDR3 is TGTGCCAGCAGCTCGGCGGTCGGGAATTCACCCCTCCACTTT. Translating it yields CASSSAVGNSPLHF.

The chain uses TRBV11-3 and TRBJ2-2; TRBD2 agrees at 8 bases. With V trimmed by 3 bases and J by 4 bases, 1 base remained unmatched. CDR1 and CDR2 (germline): SGHNT, YENEEA. The CDR3 has 14 amino acids. In nucleotides, the CDR3 is TGTGCCAGCAGCTTGGCGGGGGGCACCGGGGAGCTGTTTTTT. The encoded protein is CASSLAGGTGELFF.

V is TRBV14 and J is TRBJ2-6; tentative D call: TRBD2 (7 bases). V shed 2 bases and J shed 2 bases, with 13 bases lying between them. There are 17 residues in the CDR3. CDR1 is SGHDN, CDR2 FVKESK, per germline. CDR3 nucleotides: TGTGCCAGCAGCCAACTAATCGGGGGGCCTGGGGCCAACGTCCTGACTTTC. Its translation is CASSQLIGGPGANVLTF.

The chain couples TRBV11-1 to TRBJ1-1, with D unresolved. The CDR3 length is 12 residues. CDR1 SGHAT and CDR2 FQDESV come from the germline V gene (reference sequence). The V end lost 3 bases, the J end lost 8 bases, and 10 bases lay between the germline ends. The CDR3 is CASSFARVEAFF. CDR3 DNA: TGTGCCAGCAGCTTCGCTCGCGTCGAAGCTTTCTTT.

This clone was detected a few times. The rearrangement links TRBV5-1 to TRBJ1-2, with TRBD1 matching over 9 bases. The CDR3 spans 15 residues. V gave up 4 bases and J gave up 6 bases; unmatched junction bases: 10. Looked up from germline, CDR1 is SGHRS and CDR2 is YFSETQ. The CDR3, as DNA: TGCGCCAGCAGCCTAGGGACAGGGAGAGATGATGGCTACACCTTC. Translated: CASSLGTGRDDGYTF.

The rearrangement links TRBV5-1 to TRBJ2-1; the match to TRBD2 covers 10 bases. This CDR3 spans 18 amino acids. The ends lost 0 bases at V and 2 bases at J; junction bases unmatched: 8. Germline V gives CDR1 SGHRS, CDR2 YFSETQ. The CDR3 nucleotides are TGCGCCAGCAGCTTGGTGATAGCGGGAGGAAGGGCCTACAATGAGCAGTTCTTC. Translated, it gives CASSLVIAGGRAYNEQFF.

This clone was seen a single time. The V gene is TRBV28, the J gene TRBJ1-6; 11 bases align to TRBD1. The CDR3 is made up of 17 amino acids. Unmatched junction bases numbered 5, after V lost 1 base and J lost 6 bases. Germline CDR1 is MDHEN and CDR2 is SYDVKM. The CDR3 DNA reads TGTGCCAGCAGTTTATCAGGACAGGGGGCATTTAATTCACCCCTCCACTTT. Translated: CASSLSGQGAFNSPLHF. The variable domain in full, completed from reference TRBV28 and TRBJ1-6, reads DVKVTQSSRYLVKRTGEKVFLECVQDMDHENMFWYRQDPGLGLRLIYFSYDVKMKEKGDIPEGYSVSREKKERFSLILESASTNQTSMYLCASSLSGQGAFNSPLHFGNGTRLTVT.

The chain joins TRBV5-8 to TRBJ1-1, with no clear D. Trimming took off 4 bases at V and 1 base at J, with 8 bases between the two ends. Per the germline V gene, CDR1 is SGHTS and CDR2 is YDEGEE. The CDR3 is made up of 13 amino acids. The CDR3: CASSRTSNTEAFF. Written as DNA, the CDR3 is TGTGCCAGCAGCCGGACGTCGAACACTGAAGCTTTCTTT.

In DNA, the CDR3 is TGTGCCAGCAGCTCCACAGGGATAGGCAATCAGCCCCAGCATTTT. As protein: CASSSTGIGNQPQHF. The chain recombines TRBV7-9 with TRBJ1-5; possible D gene TRBD1, 6 bases. Germline lookup yields CDR1 SEHNR and CDR2 FQNEAQ (reference sequence). Trimming removed 4 bases from V and 2 bases from J, with 12 bases in between. There are 15 residues in the CDR3. Full variable domain (rest looked up from reference TRBV7-9 and TRBJ1-5): DTGVSQNPRHKITKRGQNVTFRCDPISEHNRLYWYRQTLGQGPEFLTYFQNEAQLEKSRLLSDRFSAERPKGSFSTLEIQRTEQGDSAMYLCASSSTGIGNQPQHFGDGTRLSIL.

The chain combines TRBV11-2 with TRBJ2-5; weak D call: TRBD2 (6 bases). The V and J ends lost 7 bases and 3 bases respectively, with 18 bases between them. The CDR3 extends over 15 amino acids. Germline assignment: CDR1 SGHAT and CDR2 FQNNGV. Written as DNA, the CDR3 is TGTGCCAGCAACTATGATAGGGGACTTGAAGAGACCCAGTACTTC. It codes for CASNYDRGLEETQYF.

The J gene is TRBJ2-3, the V gene TRBV6-1; tentative D call: TRBD2 (6 bases). V lost 3 bases to trimming and J lost 5 bases, with 12 bases between them. Looked up from germline, CDR1 is MNHNS and CDR2 is SASEGT. The CDR3 loop spans 14 amino acids. The CDR3 loop is CASSETRMGDTQYF. As DNA, the CDR3 is TGTGCCAGCAGTGAGACTAGGATGGGAGATACGCAGTATTTT.

The chain uses TRBV23-1 and TRBJ1-2; 7 positions match TRBD1. TRBV23-1 is an ORF, with its function uncertain. The CDR3 is made up of 14 amino acids. Trimming removed 2 bases from V and 4 bases from J; junction bases left unmatched: 4. CDR3 nucleotides: TGCGCCAGCAGTCAAAAGACAGGGAGCTATGGCTACACCTTC. Amino acid sequence: CASSQKTGSYGYTF.

For this clone: This CDR3 is also generated by other DNA sequences in the sample. The rearrangement joins TRBV18 to TRBJ1-5; perhaps TRBD1 as D (6 bases). V lost 3 bases to trimming and J lost 4 bases, with 7 bases between them. The CDR3 runs to 13 residues. Germline V gene sequence: CDR1 KGHSH, CDR2 LQKENI. CDR3 in DNA: TGTGCCAGCTCACCTGGACAGAATCAGCCCCAGCATTTT. It specifies CASSPGQNQPQHF.

The chain recombines TRBV19 with TRBJ1-2; TRBD1 aligns across 7 bases. Germline V gene data show CDR1 as LNHDA and CDR2 as SQIVND (reference sequence). Trimming cost V 3 bases and J 2 bases; bases outside gene matches: 6. The CDR3 length is 15 residues. The CDR3, as DNA: TGTGCCAGTAGTATGACAGGGTTTGGCAACTATGGCTACACCTTC. This codes for CASSMTGFGNYGYTF.

The chain couples TRBV9 to TRBJ1-1, with D possibly being TRBD1 (6 bases). The V end lost 3 bases, the J end lost 1 base, and 25 bases lay between the germline ends. The CDR3 consists of 19 residues. The germline CDR1 and CDR2 sequences are SGDLS and YYNGEE. In nucleotides, the CDR3 is TGTGCCAGCAGCGGATGGACGGGGGGCTCTCCTCTCCCGAACACTGAAGCTTTCTTT. It yields the protein CASSGWTGGSPLPNTEAFF.